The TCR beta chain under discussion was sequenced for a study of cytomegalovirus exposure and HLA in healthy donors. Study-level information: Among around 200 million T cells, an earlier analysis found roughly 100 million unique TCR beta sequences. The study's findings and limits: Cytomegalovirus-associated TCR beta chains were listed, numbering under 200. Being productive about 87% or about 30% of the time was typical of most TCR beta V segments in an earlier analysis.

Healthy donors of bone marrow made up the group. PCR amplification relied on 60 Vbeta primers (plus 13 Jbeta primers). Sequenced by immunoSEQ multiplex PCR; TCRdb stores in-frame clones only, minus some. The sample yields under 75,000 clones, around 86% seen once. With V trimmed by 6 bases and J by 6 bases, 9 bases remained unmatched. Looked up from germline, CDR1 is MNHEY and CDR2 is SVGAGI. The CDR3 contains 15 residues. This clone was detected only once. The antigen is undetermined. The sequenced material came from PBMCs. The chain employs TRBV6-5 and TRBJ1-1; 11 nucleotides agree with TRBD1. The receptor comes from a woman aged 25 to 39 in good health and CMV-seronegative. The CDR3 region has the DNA TGTGCCAGCAGCCTTGGACAGGGGGCGCGTCCTGAAGCTTTCTTT. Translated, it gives CASSLGQGARPEAFF.